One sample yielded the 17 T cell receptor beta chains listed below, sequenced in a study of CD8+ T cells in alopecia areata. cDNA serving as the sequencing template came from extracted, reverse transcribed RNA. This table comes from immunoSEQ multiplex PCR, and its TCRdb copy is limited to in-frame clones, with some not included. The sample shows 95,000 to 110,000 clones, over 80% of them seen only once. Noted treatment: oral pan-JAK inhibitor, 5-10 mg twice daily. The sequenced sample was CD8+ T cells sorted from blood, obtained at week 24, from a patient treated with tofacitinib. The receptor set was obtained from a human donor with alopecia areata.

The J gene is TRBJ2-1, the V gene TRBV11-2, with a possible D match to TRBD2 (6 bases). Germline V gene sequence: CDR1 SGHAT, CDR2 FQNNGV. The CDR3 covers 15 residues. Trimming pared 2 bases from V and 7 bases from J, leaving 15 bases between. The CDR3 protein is CASSLPSGPKNEQFF. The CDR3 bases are TGTGCCAGCAGCTTACCCAGCGGGCCGAAGAATGAGCAGTTCTTC.

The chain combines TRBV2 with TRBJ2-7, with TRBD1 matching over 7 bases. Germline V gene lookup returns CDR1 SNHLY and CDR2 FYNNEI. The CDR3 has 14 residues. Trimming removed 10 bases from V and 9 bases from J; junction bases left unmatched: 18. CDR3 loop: CATEPGQYHYRQYF. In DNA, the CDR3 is TGTGCCACAGAACCGGGACAGTACCACTACCGGCAGTACTTC.

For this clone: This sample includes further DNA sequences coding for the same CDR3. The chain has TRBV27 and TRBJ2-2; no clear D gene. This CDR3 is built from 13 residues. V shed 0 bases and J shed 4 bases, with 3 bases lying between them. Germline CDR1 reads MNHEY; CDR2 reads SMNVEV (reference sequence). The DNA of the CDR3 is TGTGCCAGCAGTTTATCTGGCACCGGGGAGCTGTTTTTT. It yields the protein CASSLSGTGELFF.

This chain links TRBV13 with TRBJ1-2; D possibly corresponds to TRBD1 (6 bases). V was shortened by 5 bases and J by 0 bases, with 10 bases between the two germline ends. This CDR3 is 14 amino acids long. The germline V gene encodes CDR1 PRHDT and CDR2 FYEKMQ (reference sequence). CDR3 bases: TGTGCCAGCAGCCAGGGGACATCTAACTATGGCTACACCTTC. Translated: CASSQGTSNYGYTF.

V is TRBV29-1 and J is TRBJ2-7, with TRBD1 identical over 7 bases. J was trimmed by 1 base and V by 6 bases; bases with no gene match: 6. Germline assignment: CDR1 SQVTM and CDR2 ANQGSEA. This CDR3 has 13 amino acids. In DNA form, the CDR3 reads TGCAGCGTCCAGAGGGACAGTTCCTACGAGCAGTACTTC. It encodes CSVQRDSSYEQYF.

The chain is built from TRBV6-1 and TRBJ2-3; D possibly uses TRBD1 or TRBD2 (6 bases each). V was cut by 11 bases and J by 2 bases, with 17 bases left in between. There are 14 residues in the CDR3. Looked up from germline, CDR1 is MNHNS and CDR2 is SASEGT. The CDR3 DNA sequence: TGTGCCGGGAGAGGGGGGACTTACACAGATACGCAGTATTTT. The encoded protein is CAGRGGTYTDTQYF.

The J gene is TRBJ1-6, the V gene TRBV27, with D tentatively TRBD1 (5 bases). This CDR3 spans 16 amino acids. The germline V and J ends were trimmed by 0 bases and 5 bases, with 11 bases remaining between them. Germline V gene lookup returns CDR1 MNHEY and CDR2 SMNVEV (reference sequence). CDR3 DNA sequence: TGTGCCAGCAGTTTATCGTGGAGGGGAAATAATTCACCCCTCCACTTT. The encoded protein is CASSLSWRGNNSPLHF.

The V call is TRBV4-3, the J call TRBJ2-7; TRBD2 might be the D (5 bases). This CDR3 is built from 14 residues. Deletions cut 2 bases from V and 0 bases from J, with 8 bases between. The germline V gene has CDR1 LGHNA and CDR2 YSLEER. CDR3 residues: CASSQTEDSYEQYF. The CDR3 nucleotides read TGCGCCAGCAGCCAAACGGAGGACTCCTACGAGCAGTACTTC.

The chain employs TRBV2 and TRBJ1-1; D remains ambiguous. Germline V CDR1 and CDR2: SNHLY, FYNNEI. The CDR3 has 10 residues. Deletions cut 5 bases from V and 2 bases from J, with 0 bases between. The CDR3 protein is CASSNTEAFF. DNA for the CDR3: TGTGCCAGCAGTAACACTGAAGCTTTCTTT. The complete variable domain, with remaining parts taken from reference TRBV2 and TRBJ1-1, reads EPEVTQTPSHQVTQMGQEVILRCVPISNHLYFYWYRQILGQKVEFLVSFYNNEISEKSEIFDDQFSVERPDGSNFTLKIRSTKLEDSAMYFCASSNTEAFFGQGTRLTVV.

The CDR3 sequence: CASSPWDRNYEQYF. CDR3 DNA: TGTGCCAGCAGCCCCTGGGACAGGAATTACGAGCAGTACTTC. The rearrangement links TRBV7-2 to TRBJ2-7; 8 nucleotides line up with TRBD1. Per germline, CDR1 SGHTA and CDR2 FQGNSA. The length of the CDR3 is 14 residues. The V gene end was trimmed by 5 bases and the J gene end by 4 bases; junction bases not matched to a gene: 7.

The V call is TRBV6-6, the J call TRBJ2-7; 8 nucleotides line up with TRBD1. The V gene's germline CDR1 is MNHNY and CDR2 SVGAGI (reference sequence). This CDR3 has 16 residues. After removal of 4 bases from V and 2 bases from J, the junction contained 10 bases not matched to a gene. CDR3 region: CASSSPPSGQAYEQYF. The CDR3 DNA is TGTGCCAGCAGTTCCCCTCCCTCGGGACAGGCCTACGAGCAGTACTTC.

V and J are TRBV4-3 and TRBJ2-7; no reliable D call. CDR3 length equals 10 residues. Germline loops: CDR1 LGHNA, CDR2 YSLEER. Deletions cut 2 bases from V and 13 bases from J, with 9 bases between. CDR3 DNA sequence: TGCGCCAGCAGCCAACGACGGAGCTACTTC. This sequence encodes CASSQRRSYF.

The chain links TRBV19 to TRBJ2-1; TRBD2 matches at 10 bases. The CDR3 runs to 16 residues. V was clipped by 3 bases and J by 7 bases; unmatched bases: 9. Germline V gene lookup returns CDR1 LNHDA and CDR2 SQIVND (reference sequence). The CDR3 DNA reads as TGTGCCAGTAGTATGTGGAGCGGGGGGGCCTCTAATGAGCAGTTCTTC. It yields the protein CASSMWSGGASNEQFF.

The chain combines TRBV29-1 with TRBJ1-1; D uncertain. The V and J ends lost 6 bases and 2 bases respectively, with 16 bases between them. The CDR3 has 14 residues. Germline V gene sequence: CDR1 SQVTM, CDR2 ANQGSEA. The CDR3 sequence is CSVEVNQPNTEAFF. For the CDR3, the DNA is TGCAGCGTGGAGGTAAATCAGCCCAACACTGAAGCTTTCTTT.

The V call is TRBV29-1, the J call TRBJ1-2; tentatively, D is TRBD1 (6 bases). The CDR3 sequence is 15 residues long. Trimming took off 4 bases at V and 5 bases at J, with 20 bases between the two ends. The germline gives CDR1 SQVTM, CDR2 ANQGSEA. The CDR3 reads CSVGGEKQGLYGYTF. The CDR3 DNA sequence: TGCAGCGTTGGGGGTGAAAAACAGGGTCTTTATGGCTACACCTTC.

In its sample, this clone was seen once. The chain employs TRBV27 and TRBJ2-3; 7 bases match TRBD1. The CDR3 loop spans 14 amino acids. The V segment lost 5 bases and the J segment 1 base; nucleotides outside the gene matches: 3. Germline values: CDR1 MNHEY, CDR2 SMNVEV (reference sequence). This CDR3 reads CASSRGPGTDTQYF. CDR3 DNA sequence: TGTGCCAGCAGTAGGGGGCCAGGCACAGATACGCAGTATTTT.

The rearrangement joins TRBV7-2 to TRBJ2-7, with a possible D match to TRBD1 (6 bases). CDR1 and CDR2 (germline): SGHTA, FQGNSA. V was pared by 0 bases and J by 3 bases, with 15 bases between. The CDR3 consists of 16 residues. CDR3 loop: CASSLAQGQGFYEQYF. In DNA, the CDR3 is TGTGCCAGCAGCTTAGCTCAGGGGCAAGGCTTCTACGAGCAGTACTTC.